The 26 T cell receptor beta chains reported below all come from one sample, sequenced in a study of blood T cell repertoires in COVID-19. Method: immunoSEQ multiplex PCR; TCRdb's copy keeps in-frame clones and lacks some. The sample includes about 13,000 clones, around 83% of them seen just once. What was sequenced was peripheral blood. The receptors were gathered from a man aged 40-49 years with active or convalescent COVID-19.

CDR3 sequence: CASSLGPSGSGADTQYF. CDR3 bases: TGCGCCAGCAGCTTGGGGCCTAGCGGGAGCGGGGCAGATACGCAGTATTTT. J is TRBJ2-3 and V is TRBV5-1; TRBD2 agrees at 10 bases. The J segment lost 4 bases and the V segment lost 0 bases, leaving 8 bases of the junction unmatched. The CDR3 is made up of 17 amino acids. Germline loops: CDR1 SGHRS, CDR2 YFSETQ.

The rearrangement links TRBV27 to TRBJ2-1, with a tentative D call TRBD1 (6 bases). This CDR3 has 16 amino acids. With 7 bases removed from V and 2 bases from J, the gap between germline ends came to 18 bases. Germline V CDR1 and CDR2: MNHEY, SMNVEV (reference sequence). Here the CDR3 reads CASTLGAGRTYNEQFF. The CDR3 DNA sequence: TGTGCCAGCACCCTGGGGGCGGGTCGGACCTACAATGAGCAGTTCTTC.

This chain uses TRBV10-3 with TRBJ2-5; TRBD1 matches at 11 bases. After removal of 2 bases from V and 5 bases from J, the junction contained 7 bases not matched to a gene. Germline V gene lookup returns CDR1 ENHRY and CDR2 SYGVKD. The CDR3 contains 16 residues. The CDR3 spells CAISEPRDRGDETQYF. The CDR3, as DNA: TGTGCCATCAGTGAGCCAAGGGACAGGGGGGATGAGACCCAGTACTTC.

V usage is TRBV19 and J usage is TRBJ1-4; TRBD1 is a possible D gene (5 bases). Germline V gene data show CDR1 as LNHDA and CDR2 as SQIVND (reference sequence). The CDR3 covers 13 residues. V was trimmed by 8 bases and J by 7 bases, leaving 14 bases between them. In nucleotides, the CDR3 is TGTGCCAGTGGGGCAGTGGGTAGTGAAAAACTGTTTTTT. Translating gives CASGAVGSEKLFF.

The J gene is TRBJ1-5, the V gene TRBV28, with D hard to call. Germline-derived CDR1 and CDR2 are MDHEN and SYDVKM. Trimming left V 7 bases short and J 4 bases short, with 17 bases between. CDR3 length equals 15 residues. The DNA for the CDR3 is TGTGCCAGCACCCAAGGGCCAGGAGGAAATCAGCCCCAGCATTTT. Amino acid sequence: CASTQGPGGNQPQHF.

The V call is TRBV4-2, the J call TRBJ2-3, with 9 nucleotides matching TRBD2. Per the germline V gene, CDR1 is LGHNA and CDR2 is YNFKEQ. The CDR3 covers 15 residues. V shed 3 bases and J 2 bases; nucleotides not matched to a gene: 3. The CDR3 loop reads CASSQAGGPTDTQYF. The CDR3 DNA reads TGTGCCAGCAGCCAGGCGGGGGGGCCCACAGATACGCAGTATTTT.

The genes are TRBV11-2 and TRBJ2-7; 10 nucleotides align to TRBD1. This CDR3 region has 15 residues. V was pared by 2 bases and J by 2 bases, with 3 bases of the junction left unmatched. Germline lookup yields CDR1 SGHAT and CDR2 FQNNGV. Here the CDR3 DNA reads TGTGCCAGCAGCTTAATGGGACAGGGGCCCTACGAGCAGTACTTC. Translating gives CASSLMGQGPYEQYF.

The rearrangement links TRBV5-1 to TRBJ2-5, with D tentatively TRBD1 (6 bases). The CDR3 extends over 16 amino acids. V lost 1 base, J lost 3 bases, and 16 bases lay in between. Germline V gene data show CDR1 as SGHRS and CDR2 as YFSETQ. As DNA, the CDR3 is TGCGCCAGCAGCTTGTCACAGGGATCCCGGGAAGAGACCCAGTACTTC. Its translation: CASSLSQGSREETQYF.

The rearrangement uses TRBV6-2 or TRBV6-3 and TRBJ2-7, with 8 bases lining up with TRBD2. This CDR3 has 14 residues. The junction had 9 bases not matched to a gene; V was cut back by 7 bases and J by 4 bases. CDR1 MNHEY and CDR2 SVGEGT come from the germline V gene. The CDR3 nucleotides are TGTGCCAGCAACCCCGGGACTAGAAAGTACGAGCAGTACTTC. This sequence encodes CASNPGTRKYEQYF.

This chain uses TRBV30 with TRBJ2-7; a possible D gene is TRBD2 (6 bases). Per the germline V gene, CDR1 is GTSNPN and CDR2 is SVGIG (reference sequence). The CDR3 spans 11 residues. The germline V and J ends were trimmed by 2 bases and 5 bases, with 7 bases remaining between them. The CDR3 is CAWSWEDEQYF. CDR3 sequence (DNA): TGTGCCTGGAGTTGGGAGGACGAGCAGTACTTC.

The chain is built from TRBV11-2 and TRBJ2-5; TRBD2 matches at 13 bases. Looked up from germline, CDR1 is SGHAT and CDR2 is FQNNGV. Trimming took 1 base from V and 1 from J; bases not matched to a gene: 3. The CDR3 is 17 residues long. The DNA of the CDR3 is TGTGCCAGCAGCTTAGGGTGGACTAGCGGGGGCCAAGAGACCCAGTACTTC. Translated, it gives CASSLGWTSGGQETQYF. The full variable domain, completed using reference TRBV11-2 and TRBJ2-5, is EAGVAQSPRYKIIEKRQSVAFWCNPISGHATLYWYQQILGQGPKLLIQFQNNGVVDDSQLPKDRFSAERLKGVDSTLKIQPAKLEDSAVYLCASSLGWTSGGQETQYFGPGTRLLVL.

CDR3 residues: CASSYGLAGGEQYF. The CDR3 nucleotides read TGCGCCAGCAGCTATGGACTAGCGGGAGGCGAGCAGTACTTC. This chain uses TRBV5-1 with TRBJ2-7, with 14 bases matching TRBD2. The germline CDR1 and CDR2 sequences are SGHRS and YFSETQ. Trimming at V came to 3 bases and at J to 6 bases, leaving 2 bases not matched to a gene. The CDR3 extends over 14 amino acids.

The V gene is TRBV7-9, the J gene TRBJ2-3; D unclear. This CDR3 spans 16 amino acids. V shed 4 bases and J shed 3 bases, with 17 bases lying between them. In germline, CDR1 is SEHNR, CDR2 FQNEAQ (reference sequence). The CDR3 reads CASSYSPATGTDTQYF. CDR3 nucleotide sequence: TGTGCCAGCAGCTATAGCCCTGCGACCGGGACAGATACGCAGTATTTT.

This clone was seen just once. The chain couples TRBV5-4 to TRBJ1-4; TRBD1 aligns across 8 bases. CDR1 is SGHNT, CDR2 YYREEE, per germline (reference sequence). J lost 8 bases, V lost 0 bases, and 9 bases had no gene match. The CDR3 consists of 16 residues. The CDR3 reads CASSLGPDRVDEKLFF. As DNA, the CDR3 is TGTGCCAGCAGCTTGGGTCCGGACAGGGTCGACGAAAAACTGTTTTTT. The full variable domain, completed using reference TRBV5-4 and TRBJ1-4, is ETGVTQSPTHLIKTRGQQVTLRCSSQSGHNTVSWYQQALGQGPQFIFQYYREEENGRGNFPPRFSGLQFPNYSSELNVNALELDDSALYLCASSLGPDRVDEKLFFGSGTQLSVL.

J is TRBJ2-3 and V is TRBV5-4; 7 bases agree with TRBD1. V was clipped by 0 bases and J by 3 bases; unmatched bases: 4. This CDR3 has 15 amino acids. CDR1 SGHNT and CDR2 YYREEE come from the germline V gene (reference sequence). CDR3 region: CASSLGQGLTDTQYF. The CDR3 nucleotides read TGTGCCAGCAGCTTGGGACAGGGCTTAACAGATACGCAGTATTTT. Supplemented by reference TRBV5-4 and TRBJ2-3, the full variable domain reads ETGVTQSPTHLIKTRGQQVTLRCSSQSGHNTVSWYQQALGQGPQFIFQYYREEENGRGNFPPRFSGLQFPNYSSELNVNALELDDSALYLCASSLGQGLTDTQYFGPGTRLTVL.

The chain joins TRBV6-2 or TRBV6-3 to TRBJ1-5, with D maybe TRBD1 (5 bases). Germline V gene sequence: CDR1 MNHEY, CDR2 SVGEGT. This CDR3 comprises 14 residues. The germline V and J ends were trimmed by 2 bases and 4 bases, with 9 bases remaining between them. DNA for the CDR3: TGTGCCAGCAGTTACGGAGGGGAAAATCAGCCCCAGCATTTT. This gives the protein CASSYGGENQPQHF.

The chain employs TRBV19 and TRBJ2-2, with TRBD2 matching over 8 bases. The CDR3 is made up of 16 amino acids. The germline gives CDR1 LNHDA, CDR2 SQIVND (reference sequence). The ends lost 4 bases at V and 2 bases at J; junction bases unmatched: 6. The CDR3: CASSNGLAPNTGELFF. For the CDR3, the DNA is TGTGCCAGTAGTAACGGACTAGCCCCAAACACCGGGGAGCTGTTTTTT.

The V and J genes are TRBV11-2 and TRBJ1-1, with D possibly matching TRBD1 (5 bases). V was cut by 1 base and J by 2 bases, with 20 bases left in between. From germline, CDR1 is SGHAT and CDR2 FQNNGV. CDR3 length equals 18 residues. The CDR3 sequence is CASSLALWVGEGNTEAFF. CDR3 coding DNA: TGTGCCAGCAGCTTAGCTCTCTGGGTGGGGGAGGGAAACACTGAAGCTTTCTTT.

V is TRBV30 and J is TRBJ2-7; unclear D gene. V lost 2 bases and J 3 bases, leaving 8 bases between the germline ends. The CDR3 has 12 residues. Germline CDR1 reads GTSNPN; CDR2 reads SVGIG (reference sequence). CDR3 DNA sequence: TGTGCCTGGAGTCGAGGCGGCTACGAGCAGTACTTC. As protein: CAWSRGGYEQYF.

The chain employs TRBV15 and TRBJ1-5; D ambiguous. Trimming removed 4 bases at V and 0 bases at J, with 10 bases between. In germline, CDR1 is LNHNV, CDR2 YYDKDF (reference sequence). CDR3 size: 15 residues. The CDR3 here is CATSIAGYSNQPQHF. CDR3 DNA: TGTGCCACCAGCATCGCCGGGTATAGCAATCAGCCCCAGCATTTT.

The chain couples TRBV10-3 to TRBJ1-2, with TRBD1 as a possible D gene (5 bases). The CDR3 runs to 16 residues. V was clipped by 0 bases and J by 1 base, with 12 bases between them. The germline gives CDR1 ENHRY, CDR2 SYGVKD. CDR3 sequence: CAISESPRDFNYGYTF. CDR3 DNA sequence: TGTGCCATCAGTGAGTCCCCTCGGGACTTTAACTATGGCTACACCTTC.

The DNA for the CDR3 is TGTGCCAGCAGTGTACTAGCGGGAGAGGGCAACAATGAGCAGTTCTTC. Its protein is CASSVLAGEGNNEQFF. V and J are TRBV6-4 and TRBJ2-1; 11 nucleotides match TRBD2. The germline V gene has CDR1 MRHNA and CDR2 SNTAGT. The CDR3 length is 16 residues. Unmatched junction bases numbered 7, after V lost 4 bases and J lost 5 bases.

In DNA form, the CDR3 reads TGTGCCAGCAGCTTAAGTCCGGGGGTGAGCTCACCCCTCCACTTT. The encoded protein is CASSLSPGVSSPLHF. The V and J genes are TRBV11-2 and TRBJ1-6; D perhaps matches TRBD1 (5 bases). Germline lookup yields CDR1 SGHAT and CDR2 FQNNGV. Trimming cost V 2 bases and J 10 bases, with 15 bases left between them. The length of the CDR3 is 15 residues.

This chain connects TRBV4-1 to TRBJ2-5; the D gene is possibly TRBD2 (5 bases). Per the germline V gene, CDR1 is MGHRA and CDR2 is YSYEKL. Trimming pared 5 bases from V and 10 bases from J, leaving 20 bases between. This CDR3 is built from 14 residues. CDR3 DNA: TGCGCCAGCAGCTATAACGGACTCCTCTCAGACCAGTACTTC. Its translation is CASSYNGLLSDQYF.

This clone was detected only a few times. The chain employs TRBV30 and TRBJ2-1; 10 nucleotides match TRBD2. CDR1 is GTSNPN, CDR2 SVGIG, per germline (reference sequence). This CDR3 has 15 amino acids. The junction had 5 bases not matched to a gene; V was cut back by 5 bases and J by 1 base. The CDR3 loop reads CAWSSGRWSYNEQFF. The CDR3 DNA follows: TGTGCCTGGTCTAGCGGGAGATGGTCCTACAATGAGCAGTTCTTC.

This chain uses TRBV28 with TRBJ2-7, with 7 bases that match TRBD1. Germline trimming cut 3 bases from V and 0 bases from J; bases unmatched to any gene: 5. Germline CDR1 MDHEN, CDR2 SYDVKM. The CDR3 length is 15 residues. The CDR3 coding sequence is TGTGCCAGCAGTTTCGGACAGGCTGGCTCCTACGAGCAGTACTTC. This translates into CASSFGQAGSYEQYF. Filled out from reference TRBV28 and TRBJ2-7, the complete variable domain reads DVKVTQSSRYLVKRTGEKVFLECVQDMDHENMFWYRQDPGLGLRLIYFSYDVKMKEKGDIPEGYSVSREKKERFSLILESASTNQTSMYLCASSFGQAGSYEQYFGPGTRLTVT.